The 26 T cell receptor beta chains presented below share a single source sample, sequenced in a study of identical twins. TCRdb redid the calling of the 5' RACE reads with MiXCR, one entry per CDR3 protein. This sample has 450,000 or so distinct CDR3 sequences, with roughly 24% found just once. The sample was also reused in another study, on T cells expressing NK-cell markers.

Sequencing used CD4+ T cells sorted from blood. All receptors come from a woman between 18 and 29 years old in good health.

This clonotype was found a few times. V usage is TRBV5-4 and J usage is TRBJ2-3, with 8 bases lining up with TRBD1. This CDR3 has 15 amino acids. The J segment lost 2 bases and the V segment lost 0 bases, leaving 2 bases of the junction unmatched. Germline CDR1 and CDR2: SGHNT and YYREEE (reference sequence). The CDR3 sequence: CASSLGQGHTDTQYF. CDR3 coding DNA: TGTGCCAGCAGCTTGGGACAGGGGCACACAGATACGCAGTATTTT.

The V call is TRBV20-1, the J call TRBJ1-2, with D hard to call. V lost 2 bases, J lost 0 bases, and 4 bases lay in between. Germline loops: CDR1 DFQATT, CDR2 SNEGSKA (reference sequence). The CDR3 runs to 12 residues. The CDR3 nucleotides read TGCAGTGCTAGACGGACTAACTATGGCTACACCTTC. Its translation is CSARRTNYGYTF.

The rearrangement uses TRBV9 and TRBJ2-2; 9 nucleotides line up with TRBD2. Germline values: CDR1 SGDLS, CDR2 YYNGEE. The CDR3 spans 17 residues. Trimming at V came to 4 bases and at J to 2 bases, leaving 9 bases not matched to a gene. CDR3 region: CASSPTSSGTNTGELFF. CDR3 DNA sequence: TGTGCCAGCAGCCCAACTTCTAGCGGGACTAACACCGGGGAGCTGTTTTTT. The complete variable domain, with remaining parts taken from reference TRBV9 and TRBJ2-2, reads DSGVTQTPKHLITATGQRVTLRCSPRSGDLSVYWYQQSLDQGLQFLIQYYNGEERAKGNILERFSAQQFPDLHSELNLSSLELGDSALYFCASSPTSSGTNTGELFFGEGSRLTVL.

The chain couples TRBV6-6 to TRBJ2-7, with 10 nucleotides matching TRBD2. J was trimmed by 7 bases and V by 6 bases; bases with no gene match: 6. The CDR3 covers 13 residues. Germline V gives CDR1 MNHNY, CDR2 SVGAGI (reference sequence). The CDR3 DNA sequence: TGTGCCAGCAGGGCCGGGACTAGCGAAGAGCAGTACTTC. Translation gives CASRAGTSEEQYF.

The rearrangement links TRBV6-5 to TRBJ2-3, with D unclear. CDR1 is MNHEY, CDR2 SVGAGI, per germline. The V and J ends lost 4 bases and 4 bases respectively, with 12 bases between them. The CDR3 contains 14 residues. CDR3 DNA sequence: TGTGCCAGCAGTTCAAACTCAGGTGCAGATACGCAGTATTTT. Its translation: CASSSNSGADTQYF.

This clonotype has at least ten counts. This chain joins TRBV24-1 and TRBJ1-2; D perhaps matches TRBD1 (6 bases). V was pared by 5 bases and J by 7 bases, with 13 bases between. From germline, CDR1 is KGHDR and CDR2 SFDVKD. The CDR3 spans 13 residues. The CDR3 DNA reads as TGTGCCACCAGTGGTACCGGGACATCTGGCTACACCTTC. It yields the protein CATSGTGTSGYTF.

The chain uses TRBV6-5 and TRBJ2-1; 8 bases line up with TRBD2. Germline V CDR1 and CDR2: MNHEY, SVGAGI. The CDR3 length is 14 residues. V lost 4 bases, J lost 6 bases, and 5 bases stayed unmatched. The CDR3 here is CASSSGTSVNEQFF. The CDR3 bases are TGTGCCAGCAGTTCCGGGACTAGTGTCAATGAGCAGTTCTTC.

This chain's CDR3 is CASRPRGLYEQYF. CDR3 sequence (DNA): TGTGCCAGCAGGCCCAGAGGGCTCTACGAGCAGTACTTC. The chain uses TRBV6-6 and TRBJ2-7; tentative D call: TRBD2 (5 bases). This CDR3 comprises 13 residues. V was pared by 6 bases and J by 3 bases, with 12 bases between. Germline CDR1 and CDR2: MNHNY and SVGAGI (reference sequence).

A few counts support this clonotype. The chain combines TRBV5-1 with TRBJ2-7; 9 positions match TRBD2. Germline V gives CDR1 SGHRS, CDR2 YFSETQ. Trimming cost V 3 bases and J 6 bases; bases outside gene matches: 10. This CDR3 spans 15 amino acids. CDR3 protein: CASSSLAGALGEQYF. Here the CDR3 DNA reads TGCGCCAGCAGCTCATTAGCGGGAGCCCTAGGCGAGCAGTACTTC.

This clonotype appeared a few times. The rearrangement uses TRBV7-2 and TRBJ2-3; 13 positions agree with TRBD2. V lost 5 bases to trimming and J lost 6 bases; unmatched junction nucleotides: 8. Germline lookup yields CDR1 SGHTA and CDR2 FQGNSA. There are 16 residues in the CDR3. Here the CDR3 reads CASSTRTSGGSDTQYF. CDR3 DNA: TGTGCCAGCAGCACCCGGACTAGCGGGGGTTCTGATACGCAGTATTTT.

The chain carries TRBV20-1 and TRBJ2-3, with D perhaps being TRBD1 or TRBD2 (6 bases each). V gave up 5 bases and J gave up 10 bases, with 22 bases separating them. CDR1 is DFQATT, CDR2 SNEGSKA, per germline (reference sequence). The CDR3 is made up of 14 amino acids. The CDR3 DNA sequence: TGCAGTGCTTTAATGGACAGTACGGAGGGTCCGCAGTATTTT. Residues: CSALMDSTEGPQYF.

The V gene is TRBV7-2, the J gene TRBJ2-1; the match to TRBD2 covers 7 bases. V lost 5 bases and J lost 6; bases outside the gene matches: 4. This CDR3 has 13 amino acids. From germline, CDR1 is SGHTA and CDR2 FQGNSA. CDR3 residues: CASSGGSSNEQFF. CDR3 coding DNA: TGTGCCAGCAGCGGCGGGAGTAGCAATGAGCAGTTCTTC. Filled out from reference TRBV7-2 and TRBJ2-1, the complete variable domain reads GAGVSQSPSNKVTEKGKDVELRCDPISGHTALYWYRQSLGQGLEFLIYFQGNSAPDKSGLPSDRFSAERTGGSVSTLTIQRTQQEDSAVYLCASSGGSSNEQFFGPGTRLTVL.

This clonotype was counted between two and nine times. DNA for the CDR3: TGCAGCGTTGAACAGGGGAATGAGCAGTTCTTC. The encoded protein is CSVEQGNEQFF. The V and J genes are TRBV29-1 and TRBJ2-1, with D maybe TRBD1 (6 bases). Trimming pared 2 bases from V and 7 bases from J, leaving 6 bases between. Germline V CDR1 and CDR2: SQVTM, ANQGSEA. The CDR3 has 11 residues.

The chain is built from TRBV6-5 and TRBJ2-1; the D is unclear. There are 13 residues in the CDR3. Germline V gene data show CDR1 as MNHEY and CDR2 as SVGAGI. Trimming took 2 bases from V and 7 from J, leaving 9 bases between them. The CDR3 spells CASSYVGWNEQFF. CDR3 in DNA: TGTGCCAGCAGTTACGTGGGCTGGAATGAGCAGTTCTTC.

This clonotype was picked up a small number of times. The CDR3 sequence is CASSQEDTQYF. The CDR3 coding sequence is TGTGCCAGCAGCCAGGAGGATACGCAGTATTTT. V is TRBV11-3 and J is TRBJ2-3; D call uncertain. The CDR3 loop spans 11 amino acids. V was clipped by 5 bases and J by 6 bases, with 6 bases between them. Germline CDR1 SGHNT, CDR2 YENEEA.

In DNA form, the CDR3 reads TGCGCCAGCAGTTGGATGGGGGTTTTGAACACTGAAGCTTTCTTT. It encodes CASSWMGVLNTEAFF. The chain combines TRBV5-1 with TRBJ1-1; tentatively, D is TRBD1 (5 bases). Germline CDR1 and CDR2: SGHRS and YFSETQ. Deletions cut 5 bases from V and 0 bases from J, with 14 bases between. The CDR3 loop spans 15 amino acids.

This chain links TRBV20-1 with TRBJ2-2; D is uncertain. V lost 3 bases and J lost 0, with 17 bases in between. The CDR3 spans 17 residues. The germline CDR1 and CDR2 sequences are DFQATT and SNEGSKA (reference sequence). The CDR3 here is CSASWVGRHANTGELFF. CDR3 nucleotides: TGCAGTGCTAGTTGGGTGGGCAGACATGCGAACACCGGGGAGCTGTTTTTT.

The chain carries TRBV29-1 and TRBJ1-1; D may be TRBD1 (5 bases). Germline V gene data show CDR1 as SQVTM and CDR2 as ANQGSEA. CDR3 length: 13 amino acids. The ends were cut back, 6 bases at V and 3 bases at J, with 14 bases in the middle. CDR3 loop: CSVVDSWDTEAFF. Written as DNA, the CDR3 is TGCAGCGTAGTCGACAGTTGGGACACTGAAGCTTTCTTT.

The V gene is TRBV6-2 or TRBV6-3, the J gene TRBJ2-1, with 7 nucleotides matching TRBD2. The CDR3 loop spans 11 amino acids. Germline V gene data show CDR1 as MNHEY and CDR2 as SVGEGT. Trimming cost V 3 bases and J 15 bases; bases outside gene matches: 5. The CDR3 loop is CASSYSGPMFF. For the CDR3, the DNA is TGTGCCAGCAGTTATAGCGGGCCTATGTTCTTC.

This clonotype was detected once. V usage is TRBV6-2 or TRBV6-3 and J usage is TRBJ2-1; a weak D match, TRBD2 (6 bases). Germline-derived CDR1 and CDR2 are MNHEY and SVGEGT. Trimming took off 1 base at V and 1 base at J, with 11 bases between the two ends. CDR3 length equals 16 residues. Here the CDR3 reads CASSYLALASYNEQFF. The CDR3 nucleotides are TGTGCCAGCAGTTACTTAGCGCTAGCGTCCTACAATGAGCAGTTCTTC.

This chain links TRBV20-1 with TRBJ2-7; D is unclear. This CDR3 is built from 12 residues. CDR1 is DFQATT and CDR2 is SNEGSKA in the germline V gene (reference sequence). The germline V and J ends were trimmed by 5 bases and 5 bases, with 13 bases remaining between them. DNA of the CDR3: TGCAGTGCTTCCCATCCCCCCCACGAGCAGTACTTC. Amino acid sequence: CSASHPPHEQYF.

This chain uses TRBV5-1 with TRBJ1-2, with D maybe TRBD1 (6 bases). The CDR3 sequence is 16 residues long. From germline, CDR1 is SGHRS and CDR2 YFSETQ. The V and J ends lost 6 bases and 5 bases respectively, with 23 bases between them. The CDR3 region has the DNA TGCGCCAGCACCCCGGACAGACCCGCCTGGGGTTATGGCTACACCTTC. This sequence encodes CASTPDRPAWGYGYTF.

The sample holds a few counts of this clonotype. The chain links TRBV10-3 to TRBJ2-1, with D perhaps TRBD1 or TRBD2 (5 bases each). Germline CDR1 is ENHRY and CDR2 is SYGVKD. CDR3 size: 13 residues. Trimming took off 7 bases at V and 4 bases at J, with 11 bases between the two ends. CDR3 nucleotides: TGTGCCATCAAGGGGACGGGGTACAATGAGCAGTTCTTC. Translation: CAIKGTGYNEQFF.

As concerns this clonotype: Germline and junction disagree at one end, which may indicate a read error. This chain uses TRBV9 with TRBJ2-2; D may be TRBD2 (6 bases). The CDR3 runs 17 residues. In germline, CDR1 is SGDLS, CDR2 YYNGEE. The DNA of the CDR3 is TGTGCCAGCAGCGTAGGGTCTGGGGACTTTCACACTGGGGAGCTGTTTTTT. Its protein is CASSVGSGDFHTGELFF. Filled out from reference TRBV9 and TRBJ2-2, the complete variable domain reads DSGVTQTPKHLITATGQRVTLRCSPRSGDLSVYWYQQSLDQGLQFLIQYYNGEERAKGNILERFSAQQFPDLHSELNLSSLELGDSALYFCASSVGSGDFHTGELFFGEGSRLTVL.

This clonotype was recorded many times. V gene TRBV4-2 combines with J gene TRBJ2-5; TRBD2 matches at 11 bases. This CDR3 is 19 amino acids long. CDR1 LGHNA and CDR2 YNFKEQ come from the germline V gene. V trimming: 1 base; J trimming: 2 bases; junction bases outside the gene matches: 12. In DNA, the CDR3 is TGTGCCAGCAGCCAAGTGTCTCGGCTAGCGGGGGGAGGACAAGAGACCCAGTACTTC. Amino acids: CASSQVSRLAGGGQETQYF.

The chain links TRBV12-3 or TRBV12-4 to TRBJ2-7; D may be TRBD2 (6 bases). V gave up 9 bases and J gave up 7 bases, with 25 bases separating them. The CDR3 has 15 residues. The CDR3 loop is CASAGFRSMGLEQYF. In nucleotides, the CDR3 is TGTGCCAGTGCGGGATTCAGGTCTATGGGGCTGGAGCAGTACTTC.